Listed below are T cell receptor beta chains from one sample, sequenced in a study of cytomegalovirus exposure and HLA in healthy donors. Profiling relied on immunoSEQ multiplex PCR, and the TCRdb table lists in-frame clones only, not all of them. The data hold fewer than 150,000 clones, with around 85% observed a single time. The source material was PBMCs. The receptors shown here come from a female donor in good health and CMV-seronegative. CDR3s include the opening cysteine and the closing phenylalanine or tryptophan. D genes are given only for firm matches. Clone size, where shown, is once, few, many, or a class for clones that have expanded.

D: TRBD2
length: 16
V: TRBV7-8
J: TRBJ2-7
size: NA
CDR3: CASSPTSRRGGKEQYF
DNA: TGTGCCAGCAGCCCGACCAGTAGGAGGGGAGGGAAAGAGCAGTACTTC

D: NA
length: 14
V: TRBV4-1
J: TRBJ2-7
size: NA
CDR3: CASSQDWRTGEQYF
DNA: TGCGCCAGCAGCCAAGATTGGCGCACAGGCGAGCAGTACTTC

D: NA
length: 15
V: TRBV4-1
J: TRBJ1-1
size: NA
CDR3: CASSYLGMGREKAFF
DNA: TGCGCCAGCAGCTATCTCGGGATGGGGAGGGAGAAAGCTTTCTTT

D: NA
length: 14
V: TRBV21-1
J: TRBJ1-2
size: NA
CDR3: CASSMPGQFYGYTF
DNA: TGTGCCAGCAGCATGCCGGGACAGTTCTATGGCTACACCTTC

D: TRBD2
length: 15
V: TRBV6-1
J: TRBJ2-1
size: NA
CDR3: CASSPAGGWGNEQFF
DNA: TGTGCCAGCAGTCCAGCGGGAGGGTGGGGCAATGAGCAGTTCTTC

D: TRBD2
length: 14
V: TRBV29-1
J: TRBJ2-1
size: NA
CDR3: CSVRTSGRGHEQFF
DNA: TGCAGCGTGCGCACTAGCGGGAGAGGCCATGAGCAGTTCTTC

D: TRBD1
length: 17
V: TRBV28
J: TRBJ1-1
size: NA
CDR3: CASSLFTRGRRDTEAFF
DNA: TGTGCCAGCAGTTTATTTACCAGGGGGCGGAGGGACACTGAAGCTTTCTTT

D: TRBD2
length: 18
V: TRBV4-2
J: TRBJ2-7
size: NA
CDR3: CASSQDPPGGRFSYEQYF
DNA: TGTGCCAGCAGCCAAGATCCCCCGGGCGGGAGGTTCTCCTACGAGCAGTACTTC

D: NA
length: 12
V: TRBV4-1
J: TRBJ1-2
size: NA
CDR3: CASSQGGGGYTF
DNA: TGCGCCAGCAGCCAAGGGGGCGGTGGCTACACCTTC

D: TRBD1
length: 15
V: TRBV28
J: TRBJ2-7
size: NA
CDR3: CASSFLDRGTYEQYF
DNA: TGTGCCAGCAGTTTCCTGGACAGGGGGACCTACGAGCAGTACTTC

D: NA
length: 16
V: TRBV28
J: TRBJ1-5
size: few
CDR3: CASSAGGIISNQPQHF
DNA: TGTGCCAGCAGTGCCGGGGGGATTATCAGCAATCAGCCCCAGCATTTT

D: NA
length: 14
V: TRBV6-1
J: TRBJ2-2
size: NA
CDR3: CASKDWTATGELFF
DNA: TGTGCCAGCAAGGATTGGACAGCTACCGGGGAGCTGTTTTTT

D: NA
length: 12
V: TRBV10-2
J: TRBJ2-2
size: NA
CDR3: CASTQGTGELFF
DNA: TGCGCCAGCACTCAGGGCACCGGGGAGCTGTTTTTT

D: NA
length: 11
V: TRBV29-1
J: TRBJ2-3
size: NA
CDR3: CSVSVLDTQYF
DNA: TGCAGCGTTTCGGTATTAGATACGCAGTATTTT

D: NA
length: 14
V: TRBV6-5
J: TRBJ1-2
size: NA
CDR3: CASSYGGGNYGYTF
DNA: TGTGCCAGCAGTTACGGCGGGGGGAACTATGGCTACACCTTC

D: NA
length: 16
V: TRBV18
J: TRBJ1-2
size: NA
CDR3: CASSSVTAPRDYGYTF
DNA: TGTGCCAGCTCAAGCGTGACAGCGCCAAGAGACTATGGCTACACCTTC

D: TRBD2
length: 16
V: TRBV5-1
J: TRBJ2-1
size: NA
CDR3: CASSLDPWREYNEQFF
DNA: TGCGCCAGCAGCTTGGATCCTTGGCGGGAGTACAATGAGCAGTTCTTC

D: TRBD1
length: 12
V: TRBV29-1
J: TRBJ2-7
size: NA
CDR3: CSATGETYEQYF
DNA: TGCAGCGCGACAGGGGAGACCTACGAGCAGTACTTC

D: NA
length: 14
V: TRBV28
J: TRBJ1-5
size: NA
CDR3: CASSSRQRGGPQHF
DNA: TGTGCCAGCAGTTCCCGACAGCGGGGGGGACCCCAGCATTTT

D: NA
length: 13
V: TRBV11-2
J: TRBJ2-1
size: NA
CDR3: CASSLNLQDEQFF
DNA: TGTGCCAGCAGCCTCAACCTCCAGGATGAGCAGTTCTTC

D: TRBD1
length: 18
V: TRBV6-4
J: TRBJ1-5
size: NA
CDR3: CASSDPRTGAYAGQPQHF
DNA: TGTGCCAGCAGTGACCCGCGGACAGGGGCATATGCGGGGCAGCCCCAGCATTTT

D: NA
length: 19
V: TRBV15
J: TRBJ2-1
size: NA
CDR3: CATSRDEITRGQGYNEQFF
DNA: TGTGCCACCAGCAGAGACGAGATAACCAGGGGTCAGGGGTACAATGAGCAGTTCTTC

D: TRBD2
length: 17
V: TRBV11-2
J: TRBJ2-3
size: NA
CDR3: CASSPTLSGTVTDTQYF
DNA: TGTGCCAGCAGCCCGACCCTTAGCGGGACCGTCACAGATACGCAGTATTTT

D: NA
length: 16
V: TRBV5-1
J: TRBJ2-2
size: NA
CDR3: CASSLEPSGNTGELFF
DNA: TGCGCCAGCAGCTTGGAACCCAGCGGGAACACCGGGGAGCTGTTTTTT

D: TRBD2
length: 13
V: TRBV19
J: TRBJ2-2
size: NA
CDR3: CASSLTSAGELFF
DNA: TGTGCCAGTAGTCTGACTAGCGCCGGGGAGCTGTTTTTT

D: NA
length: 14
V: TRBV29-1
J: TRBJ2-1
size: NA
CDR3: CSVTGSVSYNEQFF
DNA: TGCAGCGTTACGGGGTCTGTTTCCTACAATGAGCAGTTCTTC

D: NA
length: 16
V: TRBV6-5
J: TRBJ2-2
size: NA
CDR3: CASSSPRRLNTGELFF
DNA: TGTGCCAGCAGTTCCCCTCGCAGACTCAACACCGGGGAGCTGTTTTTT

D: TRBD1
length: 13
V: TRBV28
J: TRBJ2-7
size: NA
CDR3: CASSRTGGDEQYF
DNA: TGTGCCAGCAGCCGAACAGGGGGCGACGAGCAGTACTTC

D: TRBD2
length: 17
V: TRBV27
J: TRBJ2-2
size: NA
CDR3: CASSLSGLAGDYGELFF
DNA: TGTGCCAGCAGTTTATCGGGACTAGCGGGAGATTATGGGGAGCTGTTTTTT

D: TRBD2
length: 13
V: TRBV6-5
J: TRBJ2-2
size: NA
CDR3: CASTSVNTGELFF
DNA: TGTGCCAGTACTAGCGTAAACACCGGGGAGCTGTTTTTT

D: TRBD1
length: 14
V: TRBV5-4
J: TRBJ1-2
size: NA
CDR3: CASSLSQGARGYTF
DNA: TGTGCCAGCAGCTTATCACAGGGGGCGCGGGGCTACACCTTC

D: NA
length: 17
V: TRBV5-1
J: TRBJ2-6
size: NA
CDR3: CASSTGLSSSGANVLTF
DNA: TGCGCCAGCAGCACGGGACTGTCAAGCTCTGGGGCCAACGTCCTGACTTTC

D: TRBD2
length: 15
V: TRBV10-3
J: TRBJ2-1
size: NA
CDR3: CAISESLAGAGEQFF
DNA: TGTGCCATCAGTGAGTCGCTAGCGGGAGCCGGTGAGCAGTTCTTC

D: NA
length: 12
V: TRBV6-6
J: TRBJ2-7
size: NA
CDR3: CASSYDWHEQYF
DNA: TGTGCCAGCAGTTACGACTGGCACGAGCAGTACTTC

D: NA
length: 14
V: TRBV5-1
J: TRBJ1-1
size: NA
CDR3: CASSLEGVNTEAFF
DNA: TGCGCCAGCAGCTTGGAAGGGGTGAACACTGAAGCTTTCTTT

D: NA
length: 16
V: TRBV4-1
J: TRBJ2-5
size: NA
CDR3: CASSQEFTGYLETQYF
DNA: TGCGCCAGCAGCCAAGAGTTCACAGGGTACTTAGAGACCCAGTACTTC

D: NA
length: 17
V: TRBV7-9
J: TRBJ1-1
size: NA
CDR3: CASSPPQTYLLNTEAFF
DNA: TGTGCCAGCAGTCCACCGCAGACTTATCTTTTGAACACTGAAGCTTTCTTT

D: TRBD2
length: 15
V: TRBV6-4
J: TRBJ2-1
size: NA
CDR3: CASSEAGGSYNEQFF
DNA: TGTGCCAGCAGTGAGGCGGGAGGGTCGTACAATGAGCAGTTCTTC

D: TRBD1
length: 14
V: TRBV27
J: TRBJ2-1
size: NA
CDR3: CASSPPGQNNEQFF
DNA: TGTGCCAGCAGTCCTCCGGGACAGAACAATGAGCAGTTCTTC

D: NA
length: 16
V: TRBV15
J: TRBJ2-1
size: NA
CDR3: CATSRVSGSSYNEQFF
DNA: TGTGCCACCAGCAGGGTTAGCGGTAGCTCCTACAATGAGCAGTTCTTC

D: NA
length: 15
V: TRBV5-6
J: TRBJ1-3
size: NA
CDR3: CASSLLRGTGNTIYF
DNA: TGTGCCAGCAGCTTACTCAGGGGAACTGGAAACACCATATATTTT

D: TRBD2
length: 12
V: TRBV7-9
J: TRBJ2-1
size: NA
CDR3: CASRRAGDEQFF
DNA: TGTGCCAGCAGGAGGGCGGGGGATGAGCAGTTCTTC

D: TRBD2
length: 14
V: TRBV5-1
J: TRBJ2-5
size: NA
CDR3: CASSFDGGQETQYF
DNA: TGCGCCAGCAGCTTCGACGGGGGGCAAGAGACCCAGTACTTC

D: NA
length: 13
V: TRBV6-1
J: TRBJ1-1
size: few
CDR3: CASTRDMNTEAFF
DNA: TGTGCCAGCACTCGGGACATGAACACTGAAGCTTTCTTT

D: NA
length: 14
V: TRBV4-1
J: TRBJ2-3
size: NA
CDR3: CASSLDKFGDTQYF
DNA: TGCGCCAGCAGCCTCGACAAGTTCGGAGATACGCAGTATTTT